The clone carrying this T cell receptor beta chain showed up many times. The antigen remains undetermined. The source of the sample is a study of tumor and adjacent non-tumor tissue in lung cancer. General study points: In normal lung, the top 100 clones were significantly more dominant than in tumor.

TCRbeta libraries were built with three rounds of nested PCR, modified from ARM-PCR. TCRdb reprocessed the multiplex PCR reads via MiXCR and lists one record per CDR3 protein. The sample lists 40,000 to 45,000 distinct CDR3 sequences, roughly 60% occurring once. No cell sorting was done before RNA was extracted from the tissue. More than 3 cm separated this lung sample from the edge of the tumor. Newly diagnosed lung cancer patients had thoracic surgery in China, August–late 2014, without prior chemotherapy. There are 13 residues in the CDR3. Germline CDR1 and CDR2: GTSNPN and SVGIG (reference sequence). Trimming shortened V by 2 bases and J by 1 base, and 6 bases separated the two germline ends.

V and J are TRBV30 and TRBJ1-5, with TRBD1 as a possible D gene (5 bases). The TCR sequence derives from a man aged 50-59 years with non-small cell lung cancer. Sequencing used distant non-tumor lung tissue. The CDR3 loop reads CAWSPGSNQPQHF. The CDR3 DNA is TGTGCCTGGAGTCCAGGGAGCAATCAGCCCCAGCATTTT. Full variable domain (missing parts from reference TRBV30 and TRBJ1-5): SQTIHQWPATLVQPVGSPLSLECTVEGTSNPNLYWYRQAAGRGLQLLFYSVGIGQISSEVPQNLSASRPQDRQFILSSKKLLLSDSGFYLCAWSPGSNQPQHFGDGTRLSIL.